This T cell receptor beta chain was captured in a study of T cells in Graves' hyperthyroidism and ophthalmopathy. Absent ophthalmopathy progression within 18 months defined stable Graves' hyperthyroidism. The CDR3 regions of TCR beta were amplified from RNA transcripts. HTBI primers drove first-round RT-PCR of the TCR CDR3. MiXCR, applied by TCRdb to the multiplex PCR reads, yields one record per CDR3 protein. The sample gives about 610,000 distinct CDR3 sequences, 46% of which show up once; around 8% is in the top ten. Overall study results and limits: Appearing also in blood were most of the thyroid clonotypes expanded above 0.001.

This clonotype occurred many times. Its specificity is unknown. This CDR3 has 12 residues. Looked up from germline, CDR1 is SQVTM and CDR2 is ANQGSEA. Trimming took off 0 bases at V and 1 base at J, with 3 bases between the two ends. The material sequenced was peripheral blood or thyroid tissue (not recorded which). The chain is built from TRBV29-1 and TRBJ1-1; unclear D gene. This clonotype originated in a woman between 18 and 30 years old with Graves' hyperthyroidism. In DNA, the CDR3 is TGCAGCGTTGAAGATCCGAACACTGAAGCTTTCTTT. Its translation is CSVEDPNTEAFF.